The 29 T cell receptor beta chains below were found in one sample sequenced in a study of T cell repertoires in cytomegalovirus infection. TCRdb fed the reads into MiXCR, producing one record per CDR3 protein. Here the sample spans approximately 1,000,000 distinct CDR3 sequences, roughly 30% being singletons. Their specific antigens are unknown. The sequences come from cultured CD8+ T cells from PBMCs, collected from culture after CMV antigen stimulation. The receptors here all came from a human donor in good health (CMV status not recorded). Some clones in this sample may be carry-over from other donors' samples.

The sample holds many counts of this clonotype. The rearrangement links TRBV7-9 to TRBJ2-5; D call uncertain. V lost 6 bases and J 0 bases, leaving 8 bases between the germline ends. The germline CDR1 and CDR2 sequences are SEHNR and FQNEAQ (reference sequence). The CDR3 spans 13 residues. The CDR3 DNA is TGTGCCAGCAGTTTACGCTACCAAGAGACCCAGTACTTC. Its translation is CASSLRYQETQYF.

The V call is TRBV12-3 or TRBV12-4, the J call TRBJ2-1, with 9 bases fitting TRBD2. V shed 7 bases and J 5 bases; nucleotides not matched to a gene: 6. This CDR3 spans 14 amino acids. As DNA, the CDR3 is TGTGCCAGCACAGGCGTAGCGGGGGACAATGAGCAGTTCTTC. Amino acids: CASTGVAGDNEQFF.

The CDR3 bases are TGTGCCAGCCTTACAGGGTGGCGCACAGATACGCAGTATTTT. It translates to CASLTGWRTDTQYF. V and J are TRBV6-1 and TRBJ2-3; weak D call: TRBD1 (6 bases). The CDR3 is 14 residues long. V was shortened by 8 bases and J by 1 base, with 13 bases between the two germline ends. CDR1 MNHNS and CDR2 SASEGT come from the germline V gene.

This clonotype has just a few counts. The chain couples TRBV10-2 to TRBJ1-1; D is ambiguous. The CDR3 covers 12 residues. Germline loops: CDR1 WSHSY, CDR2 SAAADI. V shed 6 bases and J shed 4 bases, with 9 bases lying between them. The CDR3 protein is CASRGKPTEAFF. The CDR3 DNA is TGCGCCAGCAGGGGTAAGCCCACTGAAGCTTTCTTT.

Comments on this clonotype: At one end the junction does not follow the germline gene, possibly because of a read error. CDR3 in amino acids: CASSSDIGELFF. The CDR3 nucleotides read TGTGCTAGCAGCTCCGATATCGGGGAGCTGTTTTTT. The chain links TRBV7-7 to TRBJ2-2; D remains unclear. Per germline, CDR1 SSHAT and CDR2 FNYEAQ (reference sequence). The length of the CDR3 is 12 residues.

This clonotype occurred a few times. The V gene is TRBV12-5, the J gene TRBJ2-2, with 8 bases that match TRBD1. The CDR3 length is 14 residues. V was pared by 11 bases and J by 5 bases, with 10 bases of the junction left unmatched. Per the germline V gene, CDR1 is LGHNT and CDR2 is FRNRAP. This CDR3 reads CAGGQGASTGELFF. In nucleotides, the CDR3 is TGTGCTGGGGGGCAGGGGGCGTCTACCGGGGAGCTGTTTTTT.

CDR3 sequence reads: CSVWDSTGFYGYTF. CDR3 DNA: TGCAGCGTGTGGGATTCGACAGGCTTCTATGGCTACACCTTC. The chain employs TRBV29-1 and TRBJ1-2; possible D gene TRBD1, 6 bases. Germline-derived CDR1 and CDR2 are SQVTM and ANQGSEA. The CDR3 spans 14 residues. V dropped 6 bases and J dropped 4 bases, with 18 bases sitting between them. Full variable domain (rest looked up from reference TRBV29-1 and TRBJ1-2): SAVISQKPSRDICQRGTSLTIQCQVDSQVTMMFWYRQQPGQSLTLIATANQGSEATYESGFVIDKFPISRPNLTFSTLTVSNMSPEDSSIYLCSVWDSTGFYGYTFGSGTRLTVV.

This clonotype was counted between two and nine times. One end of the junction fails to match germline, which may point to a read error. The CDR3 is CASSPIRGGQETQYF. The CDR3 DNA is TGTGCTAGCAGCCCCATTAGAGGGGGGCAAGAGACCCAGTACTTC. The chain uses TRBV7-7 and TRBJ2-5; possibly TRBD1 or TRBD2 for D (6 bases each). The CDR3 consists of 15 residues. CDR1 is SSHAT, CDR2 FNYEAQ, per germline (reference sequence).

The chain employs TRBV7-9 and TRBJ2-5; the match to TRBD1 covers 7 bases. The CDR3 has 14 residues. Germline assignment: CDR1 SEHNR and CDR2 FQNEAQ (reference sequence). J was trimmed by 1 base and V by 5 bases; bases with no gene match: 4. The CDR3 loop reads CASSTDRVQETQYF. CDR3 DNA: TGTGCCAGCAGCACTGACAGGGTCCAAGAGACCCAGTACTTC.

There are a few counts of this clonotype. The chain joins TRBV7-6 to TRBJ2-3, with 7 nucleotides matching TRBD2. V dropped 5 bases and J dropped 6; count of bases not matched to a gene: 8. Germline values: CDR1 SGHVS, CDR2 FNYEAQ. The CDR3 covers 14 residues. CDR3: CASSKVGGMDTQYF. The CDR3 nucleotides read TGTGCCAGCAGCAAGGTGGGGGGGATGGATACGCAGTATTTT.

This chain links TRBV7-9 with TRBJ2-2; D may be TRBD2 (6 bases). V lost 5 bases and J 0 bases, leaving 13 bases between the germline ends. The CDR3 length is 16 residues. CDR1 and CDR2 from the germline V gene are SEHNR and FQNEAQ (reference sequence). For the CDR3, the DNA is TGTGCCAGCAGCCCGGAGGGGACCCCGAACACCGGGGAGCTGTTTTTT. Its protein is CASSPEGTPNTGELFF. Based on the CDR3 plus reference TRBV7-9 and TRBJ2-2, the full variable domain is DTGVSQNPRHKITKRGQNVTFRCDPISEHNRLYWYRQTLGQGPEFLTYFQNEAQLEKSRLLSDRFSAERPKGSFSTLEIQRTEQGDSAMYLCASSPEGTPNTGELFFGEGSRLTVL.

This rearrangement joins TRBV2 to TRBJ2-1; 8 bases align to TRBD1. The trim removed 3 bases at V and 10 bases at J, leaving 5 bases unmatched. In germline, CDR1 is SNHLY, CDR2 FYNNEI. The CDR3 contains 13 residues. CDR3 protein: CASSELQGGEQFF. CDR3 DNA: TGTGCCAGCAGTGAGTTACAGGGGGGCGAGCAGTTCTTC. Complete variable domain (other parts from reference TRBV2 and TRBJ2-1): EPEVTQTPSHQVTQMGQEVILRCVPISNHLYFYWYRQILGQKVEFLVSFYNNEISEKSEIFDDQFSVERPDGSNFTLKIRSTKLEDSAMYFCASSELQGGEQFFGPGTRLTVL.

V and J are TRBV6-2 or TRBV6-3 and TRBJ2-7, with 10 bases fitting TRBD1. V shed 2 bases, J shed 3 bases, and the junction held 4 bases outside the gene matches. From germline, CDR1 is MNHEY and CDR2 SVGEGT. The CDR3 is made up of 15 amino acids. This CDR3 reads CASSYLGQGNYEQYV. The CDR3 DNA sequence: TGTGCCAGCAGTTACCTGGGACAGGGGAACTACGAGCAGTACGTC.

The sample holds one count of this clonotype. This chain uses TRBV5-1 with TRBJ1-2; perhaps TRBD1 as D (5 bases). The CDR3 loop spans 17 amino acids. Germline CDR1 and CDR2: SGHRS and YFSETQ. V was pared by 5 bases and J by 0 bases, with 20 bases between. Written as DNA, the CDR3 is TGCGCCAGCAGTCGCGGAGAGTGGGGGGGAGCTAACTATGGCTACACCTTC. Translation: CASSRGEWGGANYGYTF.

The genes are TRBV24-1 and TRBJ1-1; TRBD1 is a possible D gene (6 bases). This CDR3 is built from 14 residues. CDR1 KGHDR and CDR2 SFDVKD come from the germline V gene. Trimming took off 6 bases at V and 1 base at J, with 11 bases between the two ends. The CDR3 reads CATSTGRTNTEAFF. The CDR3 nucleotides read TGTGCCACCAGTACAGGGCGGACGAACACTGAAGCTTTCTTT.

This clonotype was observed many times. V is TRBV7-6 and J is TRBJ2-6; the D gene is possibly TRBD1 (6 bases). The V gene lost 3 bases and the J gene lost 0 bases, with 15 bases spanning the gap. The CDR3 sequence is 18 residues long. The V gene's germline CDR1 is SGHVS and CDR2 FNYEAQ. The CDR3 DNA follows: TGTGCCAGCAGCTTCTCAGGGGCCCTTCTCTCTGGGGCCAACGTCCTGACTTTC. Translating it yields CASSFSGALLSGANVLTF.

This sequence joins TRBV27 and TRBJ2-7, with D possibly TRBD2 on 6 matching bases. CDR3 size: 13 residues. CDR1 MNHEY and CDR2 SMNVEV come from the germline V gene (reference sequence). The V end lost 5 bases, the J end lost 3 bases, and 11 bases lay between the germline ends. The CDR3 bases are TGTGCCAGCAGTCCGGGACTTTTCTACGAGCAGTACGTC. Protein: CASSPGLFYEQYV.

This clonotype was found a few times. V and J are TRBV14 and TRBJ2-3, with D unresolved. The ends were cut back, 0 bases at V and 6 bases at J, with 10 bases in the middle. The CDR3 contains 14 residues. CDR1 and CDR2 from the germline V gene are SGHDN and FVKESK. The CDR3 DNA follows: TGTGCCAGCAGCCAAGACTATAGGCGGGATACGCAGTATTTT. Protein: CASSQDYRRDTQYF.

This clonotype was observed a handful of times. This chain links TRBV20-1 with TRBJ1-1, with a possible D match to TRBD1 (5 bases). Per germline, CDR1 DFQATT and CDR2 SNEGSKA (reference sequence). The CDR3 is 13 residues long. Trimming removed 6 bases at V and 11 bases at J, with 22 bases between. The CDR3 DNA sequence: TGCAGTGCCAATGCACCGGGGGGACTGTGGGCTTTCTTT. Translated, it gives CSANAPGGLWAFF.

This clonotype appeared a few times. The chain joins TRBV6-5 to TRBJ2-3; the D is unclear. Trimming took off 0 bases at V and 0 bases at J, with 16 bases between the two ends. Germline V lookup: CDR1 MNHEY, CDR2 SVGAGI. The CDR3 has 18 amino acids. The CDR3 nucleotides read TGTGCCAGCAGTTACTCGTCTCGGCCAAACCCTAGCACAGATACGCAGTATTTT. Translated: CASSYSSRPNPSTDTQYF.

The chain combines TRBV5-4 with TRBJ2-4, with a weak D call TRBD2 (5 bases). This CDR3 spans 17 amino acids. V gave up 4 bases and J gave up 0 bases, with 17 bases separating them. The V gene's germline CDR1 is SGHNT and CDR2 YYREEE (reference sequence). The DNA of the CDR3 is TGTGCCAGCAGCCATAAACAGCGGATACTAGCCAAAAACATTCAGTACTTC. This encodes CASSHKQRILAKNIQYF.

As to this clonotype: At one boundary the junction diverges from the germline segment, which might be a read error. The J gene is TRBJ2-1, the V gene TRBV5-3, with D perhaps assigned TRBD1 or TRBD2 (6 bases each). TRBV5-3 is placed among ORFs of uncertain function. The CDR3 runs 16 residues. The CDR3 sequence is CASSSSGAGSYNEQFF. The CDR3 DNA reads as TGTGCCAGCAGCTCCTCGGGGGCAGGGTCCTACAATGAGCAGTTCTTC.

This clonotype was observed a few times. The V gene is TRBV27, the J gene TRBJ1-5; D perhaps matches TRBD1 (5 bases). Trimming left V 5 bases short and J 6 bases short, with 23 bases between. The V gene's germline CDR1 is MNHEY and CDR2 SMNVEV (reference sequence). The CDR3 has 17 residues. The CDR3 DNA is TGTGCCAGCAGTCGAACCAGGTCGGGGCCCGAGGCTCAGCCCCAGCATTTT. Translated, it gives CASSRTRSGPEAQPQHF.

For this clonotype: Compared with germline, one end of the junction differs, possibly owing to a read error. V usage is TRBV7-7 and J usage is TRBJ2-5; D not certain. The germline gives CDR1 SSHAT, CDR2 FNYEAQ (reference sequence). The CDR3 consists of 16 residues. CDR3 sequence (DNA): TGTGCTAGCAGCCACCGGGCCAAAAACGGTCGAGAGACCCAGTACTTC. This sequence encodes CASSHRAKNGRETQYF. Based on the CDR3 plus reference TRBV7-7 and TRBJ2-5, the full variable domain is GAGVSQSPRYKVTKRGQDVTLRCDPISSHATLYWYQQALGQGPEFLTYFNYEAQPDKSGLPSDRFSAERPEGSISTLTIQRTEQRDSAMYRCASSHRAKNGRETQYFGPGTRLLVL.

This clonotype was detected only once. The CDR3 DNA sequence: TGTGCCAGCAGCTTGGGGGGGGGACTCCTTGAACCTGGGGCCAACGTCCTGACTTTC. This sequence encodes CASSLGGGLLEPGANVLTF. The rearrangement joins TRBV5-4 to TRBJ2-6; 7 bases map to TRBD2. Per germline, CDR1 SGHNT and CDR2 YYREEE (reference sequence). This CDR3 has 19 residues. The junction had 11 bases not matched to a gene; V was cut back by 0 bases and J by 2 bases.

This clonotype came up a few times. In nucleotides, the CDR3 is TGTGCCAGCAGTTTCTCGGGCGGACGGGACTCTAACTATGGCTACACCTTC. Its translation: CASSFSGGRDSNYGYTF. This chain connects TRBV27 to TRBJ1-2; D perhaps matches TRBD1 (5 bases). The V and J ends lost 3 bases and 0 bases respectively, with 17 bases between them. The CDR3 runs 17 residues. Germline V gene sequence: CDR1 MNHEY, CDR2 SMNVEV (reference sequence).

As for this clonotype: This may be a read error, as it is one base from a much larger clone. This chain connects TRBV11-2 to TRBJ1-4, with D maybe TRBD1 (5 bases). CDR1 and CDR2 from the germline V gene are SGHAT and FQNNGV. The CDR3 has 18 residues. CDR3 nucleotide sequence: TGTGTCAGCAGCCAGGGTCCGGAGGGTGGTGCGGTTAATGAAAAACTGTTTTTT. It codes for CVSSQGPEGGAVNEKLFF.

This clonotype was seen only a few times. The V and J genes are TRBV7-9 and TRBJ1-2; the D is unclear. Germline V gene lookup returns CDR1 SEHNR and CDR2 FQNEAQ (reference sequence). V was cut by 6 bases and J by 6 bases, with 23 bases left in between. This CDR3 comprises 16 residues. CDR3 nucleotides: TGTGCCAGCAGTTCTACGCTCAGGTGGGGAGTCGATGGCTACACCTTC. The encoded protein is CASSSTLRWGVDGYTF. The full variable domain, completed using reference TRBV7-9 and TRBJ1-2, is DTGVSQNPRHKITKRGQNVTFRCDPISEHNRLYWYRQTLGQGPEFLTYFQNEAQLEKSRLLSDRFSAERPKGSFSTLEIQRTEQGDSAMYLCASSSTLRWGVDGYTFGSGTRLTVV.

This clonotype has only one observation. A clone one base away is much larger, so this may be a read error. The rearrangement uses TRBV7-8 and TRBJ2-1, with 8 bases that match TRBD1. CDR3 length: 16 residues. Germline V lookup: CDR1 SGHVS, CDR2 FQNEAQ. The CDR3 region is CVSSTTGGYLYNEQFF. The CDR3 nucleotides are TGTGTCAGCAGCACAACAGGGGGATACCTCTACAATGAGCAGTTCTTC.